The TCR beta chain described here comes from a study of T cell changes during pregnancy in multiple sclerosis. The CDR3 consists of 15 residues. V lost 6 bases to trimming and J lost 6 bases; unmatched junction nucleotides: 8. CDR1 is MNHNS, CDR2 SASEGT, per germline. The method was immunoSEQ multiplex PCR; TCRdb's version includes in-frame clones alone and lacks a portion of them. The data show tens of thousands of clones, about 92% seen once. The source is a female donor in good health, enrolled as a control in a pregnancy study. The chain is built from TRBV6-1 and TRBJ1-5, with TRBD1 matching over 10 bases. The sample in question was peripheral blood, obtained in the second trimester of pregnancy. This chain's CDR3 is CASRPGTGEGQPQHF. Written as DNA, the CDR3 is TGTGCCAGCAGGCCCGGGACAGGGGAAGGTCAGCCCCAGCATTTT.